This is a list of T cell receptor beta chains from one sample in a study of PD-1 blockade in classical Hodgkin lymphoma. The assay was immunoSEQ multiplex PCR, and TCRdb's table has in-frame clones only and misses some. The sample shows roughly 29,000 clones, roughly four fifths of them seen only once. This specimen consisted of CD4+ T cells from blood, obtained before the fourth cycle of nivolumab. The receptor source for this set is a human donor with classical Hodgkin lymphoma. CDR3s leave out the opening cysteine and the closing phenylalanine or tryptophan.

j_call: TRBJ2-5; v_call: TRBV6-6; cdr3_length: 13; cdr3_aa: ASSYSLQQQETQY
j_call: TRBJ2-5; v_call: TRBV7-9; cdr3_length: 13; cdr3_aa: ASSLLTGVRETQY
j_call: TRBJ2-7; v_call: TRBV18; cdr3_length: 11; cdr3_aa: ASTIAEAYEQY
j_call: TRBJ1-1; v_call: TRBV18; cdr3_length: 12; cdr3_aa: ASSPTVQNTEAF
j_call: TRBJ1-2; v_call: TRBV6-1; cdr3_length: 12; cdr3_aa: ASSEALGGYGYT
j_call: TRBJ2-3; v_call: TRBV7-3; cdr3_length: 13; cdr3_aa: ASSQWGQATDTQY
j_call: TRBJ2-1; v_call: TRBV7-9; cdr3_length: 15; cdr3_aa: ASSLRGTSGSGNEQF
j_call: TRBJ2-7; v_call: TRBV6-6; cdr3_length: 10; cdr3_aa: ASSYRAYEQY
j_call: TRBJ1-1; v_call: TRBV7-9; cdr3_length: 11; cdr3_aa: ASSFHRNTEAF
j_call: TRBJ2-3; v_call: TRBV19; cdr3_length: 12; cdr3_aa: ASSTSGQGDTQY
j_call: TRBJ2-3; v_call: TRBV6-5; cdr3_length: 11; cdr3_aa: ASSALSTDTQY
j_call: TRBJ1-5; v_call: TRBV19; cdr3_length: 13; cdr3_aa: ASSMGQNSNQPQH
j_call: TRBJ1-4; v_call: TRBV4-2; cdr3_length: 13; cdr3_aa: ASSQEVRTNEKLF
j_call: TRBJ2-3; v_call: TRBV1; cdr3_length: 16; cdr3_aa: TSSHVGLAGEGTDTQY
j_call: TRBJ2-3; v_call: TRBV5-1; cdr3_length: 16; cdr3_aa: ASSSKILRDAVTDTQY
j_call: TRBJ2-1; v_call: TRBV6-6; cdr3_length: 12; cdr3_aa: ASASSHPYNEQF
j_call: TRBJ1-1; v_call: TRBV6-6; cdr3_length: 11; cdr3_aa: ASTPMGGTEAF
j_call: TRBJ1-6; v_call: TRBV10-3; cdr3_length: 13; cdr3_aa: AINGIQGDNSPLH
j_call: TRBJ2-3; v_call: TRBV5-1; cdr3_length: 12; cdr3_aa: ASRWERPVDTQY
j_call: TRBJ1-2; v_call: TRBV10-3; cdr3_length: 9; cdr3_aa: AISVNYGYT
j_call: TRBJ1-6; v_call: TRBV11-1; cdr3_length: 13; cdr3_aa: ASSIGQGAGSPLH
j_call: TRBJ2-7; v_call: TRBV5-6; cdr3_length: 11; cdr3_aa: ASSLGSTYEQY
j_call: TRBJ1-2; v_call: TRBV6-5; cdr3_length: 13; cdr3_aa: ASSKDRDFGYGYT
j_call: TRBJ2-5; v_call: TRBV11-1; cdr3_length: 12; cdr3_aa: ASSLARHDQTQY
j_call: TRBJ1-1; v_call: TRBV20-1; cdr3_length: 9; cdr3_aa: SARLYTEAF
j_call: TRBJ2-5; v_call: TRBV28; cdr3_length: 10; cdr3_aa: ASSWREETQY
j_call: TRBJ2-1; v_call: TRBV7-9; cdr3_length: 13; cdr3_aa: ASSLGQGAGNEQF
j_call: TRBJ2-2; v_call: TRBV7-2; cdr3_length: 15; cdr3_aa: ASSLKHGGGNTGELF
j_call: TRBJ1-4; v_call: TRBV5-5; cdr3_length: 12; cdr3_aa: ASSFGGAGEKLF
j_call: TRBJ2-7; v_call: TRBV6-1; cdr3_length: 11; cdr3_aa: ASRTGEDYEQY
j_call: TRBJ2-7; v_call: TRBV21-1; cdr3_length: 13; cdr3_aa: ASSMTPEGSSEQY
j_call: TRBJ1-2; v_call: TRBV6-1; cdr3_length: 13; cdr3_aa: ASRSGRGRVYGYT
j_call: TRBJ1-4; v_call: TRBV19; cdr3_length: 10; cdr3_aa: ASSIKGEKLF
j_call: TRBJ2-1; v_call: TRBV11-3; cdr3_length: 11; cdr3_aa: ASSPGLYNEQF
j_call: TRBJ1-1; v_call: TRBV10-3; cdr3_length: 10; cdr3_aa: AIAGQGTEAF
j_call: TRBJ2-5; v_call: TRBV11-1; cdr3_length: 12; cdr3_aa: ASSLWLRTETQY
j_call: TRBJ1-5; v_call: TRBV19; cdr3_length: 13; cdr3_aa: ASSIWNSPNQPQH
j_call: TRBJ1-1; v_call: TRBV7-3; cdr3_length: 11; cdr3_aa: ASSSEMNTEAF
j_call: TRBJ2-2; v_call: TRBV28; cdr3_length: 15; cdr3_aa: ASRLRVGWRNTGELF
j_call: TRBJ1-5; v_call: TRBV10-3; cdr3_length: 13; cdr3_aa: AISESHSSNQPQH
j_call: TRBJ1-1; v_call: TRBV2; cdr3_length: 13; cdr3_aa: ASSGGRPENTEAF
j_call: TRBJ2-7; v_call: TRBV18; cdr3_length: 10; cdr3_aa: ASGQGYDEQY
j_call: TRBJ2-1; v_call: TRBV5-4; cdr3_length: 11; cdr3_aa: ASSLGTYNEQF
j_call: TRBJ2-5; v_call: TRBV5-1; cdr3_length: 10; cdr3_aa: ASRDSQETQY
j_call: TRBJ1-1; v_call: TRBV4-2; cdr3_length: 11; cdr3_aa: ASSQDGHTEAF
j_call: TRBJ2-7; v_call: TRBV4-1; cdr3_length: 13; cdr3_aa: ASSHSFGGVYEQY